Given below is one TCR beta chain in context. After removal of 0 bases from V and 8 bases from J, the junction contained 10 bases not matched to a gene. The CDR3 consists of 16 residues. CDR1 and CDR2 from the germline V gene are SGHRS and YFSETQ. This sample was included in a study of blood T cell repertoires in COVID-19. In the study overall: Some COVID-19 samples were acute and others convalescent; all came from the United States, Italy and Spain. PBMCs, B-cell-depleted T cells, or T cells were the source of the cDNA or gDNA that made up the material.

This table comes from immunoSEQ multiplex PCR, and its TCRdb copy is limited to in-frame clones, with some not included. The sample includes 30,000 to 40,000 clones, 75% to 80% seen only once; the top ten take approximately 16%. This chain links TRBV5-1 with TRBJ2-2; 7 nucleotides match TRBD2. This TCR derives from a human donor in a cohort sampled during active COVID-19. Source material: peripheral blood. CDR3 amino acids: CASSLGVAGASGELFF. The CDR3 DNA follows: TGCGCCAGCAGCTTGGGTGTTGCGGGAGCGTCGGGGGAGCTGTTTTTT.